This T cell receptor beta chain is drawn from a study of T cell changes during pregnancy in multiple sclerosis (dated by TCRdb to the late 2010s). A note on the overall study: In women with multiple sclerosis, the researchers looked at how the T cell repertoire shifted as pregnancy progressed.

Libraries were constructed by the immunoSEQ multiplex PCR assay. TCRdb's version of the immuneACCESS table is confined to in-frame rearrangements and falls short of the full clone set. An unresolved V gene accounts for under half of the shortfall where checked; the remainder is of unknown origin. The sample yields 60,000 to 65,000 clones; 80% to 95% were counted once. The top ten clones comprise about 2% of the sample. V loses 7 bases at its end and J loses 7 bases; junction bases beyond the gene matches: 10. Including cysteine and phenylalanine, the CDR3 has 15 amino acids. Solely the CDR3 DNA is kept, with 45 bases framed from the first base. The germline V gene (reference sequence) specifies LNHDA as CDR1 and SQIVND as CDR2. Of note for this clone: The specificity of this receptor is unknown. No clone much larger than this one lies a single base away; base qualities are absent.

The sample was peripheral blood, taken in the second trimester of pregnancy. The sequence joins TRBV19 to TRBJ2-2; TRBD1 aligns with 9 central bases. This receptor was taken from a female donor in good health, enrolled as a control in a pregnancy study. CDR3 region: CASTPPGQGGGELFF. The DNA sequence follows: TGTGCCAGTACCCCCCCGGGACAGGGCGGCGGGGAGCTGTTTTTT.